This TCR beta chain was sequenced for a study of blood T cell repertoires in COVID-19 (dated by TCRdb to the early 2020s). Regarding the research as a whole: The collaborator samples originated in the United States, Italy and Spain and spanned the acute and convalescent phases of COVID-19. The material from the prospective study consisted of cDNA or gDNA derived from T cells, B-cell-depleted T cells, or PBMCs. Where available, HLA class I and class II types were taken from metadata supplied by the sample provider and were not determined by assay-based typing. Samples were obtained from the ongoing ImmuneRACE study (first 160 participants) and from about 1,300 subjects provided by 6 global collaborators. A de-identified subject ID, COVID-19 status, age in years and sex were almost always included in the sample metadata. Subjects who had been exposed to COVID-19, were actively infected with it, or had recovered from it provided the deeply sampled blood TCRbeta repertoires that made up the dataset. The repertoires were released in a freely available public database meant as a resource for research on the immune response to SARS-CoV-2.

Overall results and qualifications from the work: Clinical and demographic metadata were provided uncurated, with the amount varying by source and participant.

The CDR3 runs 14 residues from the cysteine to the phenylalanine. The DNA shown is the 42-base CDR3, in frame from base 1. V and J are truncated by 7 bases and 7 bases respectively, leaving an intervening sequence of 19 bases. CDR1 and CDR2 are read off the germline V gene as WSHSY and SAAADI. As for this clone: Which antigen it targets is not known. Nothing much larger sits one base from this clone, and base qualities are not available.

TCRbeta CDR3 regions were amplified from genomic DNA using the immunoSEQ Assay, a bias-controlled multiplex PCR. Turning to the authors' computational methods: The number of nucleated cells in each sample was estimated from the amplification of reference gene primers within the assay. To quantify the absolute abundance of each unique TCRbeta CDR3 rearrangement, sequence reads were collapsed and filtered. For each sample, productive Simpson clonality was calculated by taking the square root of Simpson's diversity index across productive rearrangements. This is the immuneACCESS table as TCRdb keeps it, with only in-frame sequences that have V and J called. A part of the clones is gone; compared with another copy, unresolved V genes explain less than half, and the rest is unexplained. D and trimming come from the DNA, and the V and J calls and clone size come from that table. This sample comprises roughly 260,000 clones, about nine tenths of them detected only once. The ten top clones hold around 11% of the sample.

At one collaborating source in Seattle, patients were enrolled during active infection and were followed longitudinally through the course of disease. Each collaborating institution followed its own protocols to collect whole blood in K2EDTA tubes. For TCRbeta analysis, collaborator samples were shipped as frozen whole blood, as isolated PBMCs, or as DNA extracted from either sample type. What was sequenced was peripheral blood. The clonotype originates from a woman aged 25 to 39 with COVID-19, enrolled during active disease. Recombination joined TRBV10-2 with TRBJ1-2; TRBD1 is a weak D gene call, 5 bases matching. The CDR3 region has the sequence CASMDTLGLGGYTF. The sequence in DNA is TGCGCCAGCATGGACACGCTCGGTTTAGGTGGCTACACCTTC.